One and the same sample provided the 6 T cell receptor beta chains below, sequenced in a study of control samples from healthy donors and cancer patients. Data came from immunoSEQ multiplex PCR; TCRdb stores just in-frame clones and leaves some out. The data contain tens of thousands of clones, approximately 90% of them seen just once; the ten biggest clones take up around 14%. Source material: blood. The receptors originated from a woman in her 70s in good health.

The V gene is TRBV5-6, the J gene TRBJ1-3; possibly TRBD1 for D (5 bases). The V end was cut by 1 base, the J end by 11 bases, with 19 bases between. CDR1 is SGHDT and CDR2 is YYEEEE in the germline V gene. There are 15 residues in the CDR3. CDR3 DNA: TGTGCCAGCAGCTTGTCGCAGGGTTCTCCCGGAGCCATATATTTT. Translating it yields CASSLSQGSPGAIYF.

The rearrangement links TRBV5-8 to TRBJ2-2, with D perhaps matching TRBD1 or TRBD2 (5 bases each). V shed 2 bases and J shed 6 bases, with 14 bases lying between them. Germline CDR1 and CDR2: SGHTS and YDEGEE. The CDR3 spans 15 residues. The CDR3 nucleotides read TGTGCCAGCAGCTTTAGAGGGACGAGCGCCGGGGAGCTGTTTTTT. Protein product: CASSFRGTSAGELFF.

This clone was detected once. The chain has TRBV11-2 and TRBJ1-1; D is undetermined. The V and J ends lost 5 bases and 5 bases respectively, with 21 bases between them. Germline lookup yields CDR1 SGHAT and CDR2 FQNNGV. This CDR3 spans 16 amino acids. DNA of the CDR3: TGTGCCAGCAGCCCCACGACTCGGACGATAGGAACTGAAGCTTTCTTT. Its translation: CASSPTTRTIGTEAFF.

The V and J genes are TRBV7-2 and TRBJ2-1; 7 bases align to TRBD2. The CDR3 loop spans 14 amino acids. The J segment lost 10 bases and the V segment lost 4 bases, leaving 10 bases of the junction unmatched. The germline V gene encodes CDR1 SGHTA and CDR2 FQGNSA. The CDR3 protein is CASSSWGGRGEQFF. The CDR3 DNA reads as TGTGCCAGCAGCTCGTGGGGTGGGAGGGGAGAGCAGTTCTTC.

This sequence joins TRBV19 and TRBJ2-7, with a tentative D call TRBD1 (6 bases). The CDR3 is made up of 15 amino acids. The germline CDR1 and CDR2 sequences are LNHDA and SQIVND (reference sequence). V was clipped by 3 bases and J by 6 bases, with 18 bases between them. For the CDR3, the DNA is TGTGCCAGTAGTATTTTGGGGGCAGGAATGATCGAGCAGTACTTC. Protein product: CASSILGAGMIEQYF.

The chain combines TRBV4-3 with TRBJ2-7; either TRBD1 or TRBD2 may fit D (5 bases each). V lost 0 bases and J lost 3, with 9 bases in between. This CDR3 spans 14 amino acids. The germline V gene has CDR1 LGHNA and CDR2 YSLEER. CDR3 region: CASSQDFGGYEQYF. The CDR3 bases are TGCGCCAGCAGCCAAGATTTTGGGGGCTACGAGCAGTACTTC.